Below are 4 T cell receptor beta chains sequenced from a single sample in a study of CD8 T cells in ankylosing spondylitis. A single record per CDR3 protein comes from TCRdb applying MiXCR to the 5' RACE reads. The table has some 340,000 distinct CDR3 sequences, 14% to 15% seen once. Sequencing input: blood, either unsorted or a sorted T cell fraction (not recorded which). The source is a male donor with ankylosing spondylitis or in good health (not recorded which).

The J gene is TRBJ2-3, the V gene TRBV4-1, with 9 bases matching TRBD2. V was clipped by 5 bases and J by 4 bases; unmatched bases: 7. CDR1 and CDR2 from the germline V gene are MGHRA and YSYEKL. This CDR3 comprises 15 residues. CDR3 DNA: TGCGCCAGCAGCTCTTCTAGCGGGACATCAGATACGCAGTATTTT. Translated: CASSSSSGTSDTQYF.

The J gene is TRBJ2-7, the V gene TRBV19; 7 bases align to TRBD2. The V gene end was trimmed by 7 bases and the J gene end by 2 bases; junction bases not matched to a gene: 8. Germline V gene data show CDR1 as LNHDA and CDR2 as SQIVND (reference sequence). The CDR3 spans 14 residues. In DNA, the CDR3 is TGTGCCAGTACTTCAGGGAGGGGCGCCTACGAGCAGTACTTC. Translating gives CASTSGRGAYEQYF.

This clonotype has just a few counts. The chain combines TRBV6-1 with TRBJ2-2; D is unclear. V lost 5 bases to trimming and J lost 0 bases, with 10 bases between them. Germline CDR1 and CDR2: MNHNS and SASEGT. The CDR3 is 15 residues long. The CDR3 sequence is CASSPLAPNTGELFF. The CDR3 DNA follows: TGTGCCAGCAGTCCCCTGGCCCCGAACACCGGGGAGCTGTTTTTT.

This clonotype was counted a few times. This rearrangement joins TRBV11-2 to TRBJ1-3; D is unclear. The V gene's germline CDR1 is SGHAT and CDR2 FQNNGV. The V end was cut by 2 bases, the J end by 4 bases, with 18 bases between. CDR3 length: 17 amino acids. The CDR3 DNA reads TGTGCCAGCAGCTTACTGCGAGGTGGCGCGGGGGGAAACACCATATATTTT. Amino acids: CASSLLRGGAGGNTIYF.